A single sample is the source of the 32 T cell receptor beta chains below, sequenced in a study of OX40 agonist ivuxolimab in advanced cancers. Using immunoSEQ multiplex PCR, the repertoire was profiled, and TCRdb retains in-frame clones only, with some absent. The data show tens of thousands of clones, roughly 92% seen once. The sample here was CD4+ or CD8+ T cells sorted from blood, taken in a trial of the OX40 agonist ivuxolimab. Source of these receptors: an adult with an advanced solid tumor such as melanoma, head and neck, liver or kidney cancer.

This clone has a handful of counts. CDR3 nucleotide sequence: TGTGCCAGCAGCCAAGATCACTACTCCTACGAGCAGTACTTC. This sequence encodes CASSQDHYSYEQYF. The chain couples TRBV14 to TRBJ2-7, with no clear D. Deletions cut 0 bases from V and 0 bases from J, with 6 bases between. Germline CDR1 is SGHDN and CDR2 is FVKESK. The CDR3 has 14 amino acids.

The chain combines TRBV27 with TRBJ2-1; 8 bases line up with TRBD1. The CDR3 consists of 14 residues. V gave up 3 bases and J gave up 7 bases; unmatched junction bases: 5. Per the germline V gene, CDR1 is MNHEY and CDR2 is SMNVEV (reference sequence). Written as DNA, the CDR3 is TGTGCCAGCAGTTTCGGGACAGGCGGGAATGAGCAGTTCTTC. The encoded protein is CASSFGTGGNEQFF.

The J gene is TRBJ1-1, the V gene TRBV29-1; no firm D call. Germline V lookup: CDR1 SQVTM, CDR2 ANQGSEA. V was cut by 6 bases and J by 0 bases, with 20 bases left in between. CDR3 size: 16 residues. CDR3 residues: CSVPRTTARMNTEAFF. The CDR3 DNA reads as TGCAGCGTCCCCCGGACTACAGCGCGCATGAACACTGAAGCTTTCTTT.

The chain joins TRBV5-6 to TRBJ1-5, with a possible D match to TRBD1 (5 bases). CDR3 size: 15 residues. The germline CDR1 and CDR2 sequences are SGHDT and YYEEEE. V lost 4 bases, J lost 0 bases, and 11 bases lay in between. The CDR3 DNA follows: TGTGCCAGCAGCCCGGGGGTACTTAGCAATCAGCCCCAGCATTTT. It translates to CASSPGVLSNQPQHF. Complete variable domain (other parts from reference TRBV5-6 and TRBJ1-5): DAGVTQSPTHLIKTRGQQVTLRCSPKSGHDTVSWYQQALGQGPQFIFQYYEEEERQRGNFPDRFSGHQFPNYSSELNVNALLLGDSALYLCASSPGVLSNQPQHFGDGTRLSIL.

The chain uses TRBV5-8 and TRBJ2-2, with 7 bases aligning to TRBD1. CDR1 SGHTS and CDR2 YDEGEE come from the germline V gene. Trimming at V came to 4 bases and at J to 4 bases, leaving 10 bases not matched to a gene. CDR3 length: 16 amino acids. The CDR3 is CASSGTTRGLTGELFF. CDR3 DNA sequence: TGTGCCAGCAGCGGGACCACGAGGGGGCTCACCGGGGAGCTGTTTTTT.

The chain carries TRBV6-5 and TRBJ2-2; a possible D gene is TRBD2 (5 bases). The CDR3 has 14 amino acids. Per the germline V gene, CDR1 is MNHEY and CDR2 is SVGAGI. V lost 2 bases to trimming and J lost 6 bases, with 10 bases between them. The CDR3 spells CASSYRGFAGELFF. CDR3 nucleotide sequence: TGTGCCAGCAGTTACAGAGGGTTTGCCGGGGAGCTGTTTTTT.

This clone was detected only a few times. This sequence joins TRBV13 and TRBJ2-5, with 14 nucleotides matching TRBD2. Losses at the gene ends were 5 bases for V and 14 bases for J; bases not matched to a gene: 10. CDR3 length: 14 amino acids. In germline, CDR1 is PRHDT, CDR2 FYEKMQ (reference sequence). The CDR3 DNA reads as TGTGCCAGCAGCACTCGGACTAGCGGGGGGTTCAGCTACTTC. Translating gives CASSTRTSGGFSYF.

V usage is TRBV19 and J usage is TRBJ2-5; TRBD1 might be the D (6 bases). With the DNA end fitting TRBJ2-7 better, the J assignment may be wrong. Per the germline V gene, CDR1 is LNHDA and CDR2 is SQIVND (reference sequence). The CDR3 spans 15 residues. DNA of the CDR3: TGTGCCAGTAGTATCGACAGGTCGGGATTATACGAGCAGTACTTC. Translation: CASSIDRSGLYEQYF.

The V gene is TRBV19, the J gene TRBJ2-5; D possibly corresponds to TRBD1 (6 bases). V was shortened by 11 bases and J by 0 bases, with 13 bases between the two germline ends. CDR3 length: 13 amino acids. Per the germline V gene, CDR1 is LNHDA and CDR2 is SQIVND (reference sequence). The DNA for the CDR3 is TGTGCCTCGTTCCCAGGGGACCAAGAGACCCAGTACTTC. It translates to CASFPGDQETQYF.

The CDR3 here is CASSPSAQGSETQYF. The CDR3 region has the DNA TGTGCCAGCTCACCCAGCGCTCAGGGATCAGAGACCCAGTACTTC. The rearrangement links TRBV18 to TRBJ2-5; the D gene is possibly TRBD1 (5 bases). Trimming took off 3 bases at V and 4 bases at J, with 15 bases between the two ends. The CDR3 contains 15 residues. Germline CDR1 and CDR2: KGHSH and LQKENI.

This clone was counted once. The genes are TRBV6-4 and TRBJ2-3; D remains unclear. Germline values: CDR1 MRHNA, CDR2 SNTAGT. The CDR3 has 13 residues. Trimming took off 4 bases at V and 6 bases at J, with 11 bases between the two ends. For the CDR3, the DNA is TGTGCCAGCAGTGCGCGTAGTACTGATACGCAGTATTTT. This sequence encodes CASSARSTDTQYF.

The V call is TRBV28, the J call TRBJ1-2; TRBD1 might be the D (6 bases). The ends were cut back, 3 bases at V and 2 bases at J, with 13 bases in the middle. The CDR3 runs to 15 residues. Germline V gene sequence: CDR1 MDHEN, CDR2 SYDVKM. The CDR3 DNA reads as TGTGCCAGCAGTTTGGGGCAGGGGTTAAACTATGGCTACACCTTC. Translation: CASSLGQGLNYGYTF.

The gene calls are TRBV30 and TRBJ1-2; TRBD1 agrees at 9 bases. J lost 4 bases, V lost 8 bases, and 14 bases had no gene match. Germline CDR1 is GTSNPN and CDR2 is SVGIG (reference sequence). This CDR3 is built from 15 residues. The CDR3 nucleotides are TGTGCCATAGGGACAGGGCGTGGGGACGGCTATGGCTACACCTTC. It is translated as CAIGTGRGDGYGYTF.

This clone showed up just once. The V gene is TRBV5-1, the J gene TRBJ2-7, with 7 bases that match TRBD1. CDR3 length equals 13 residues. After removal of 2 bases from V and 2 bases from J, the junction contained 1 base not matched to a gene. Germline-derived CDR1 and CDR2 are SGHRS and YFSETQ. CDR3 sequence: CASSLTGAYEQYF. In nucleotides, the CDR3 is TGCGCCAGCAGCTTAACAGGGGCCTACGAGCAGTACTTC. The full variable domain, its missing parts supplied by reference TRBV5-1 and TRBJ2-7, is KAGVTQTPRYLIKTRGQQVTLSCSPISGHRSVSWYQQTPGQGLQFLFEYFSETQRNKGNFPGRFSGRQFSNSRSEMNVSTLELGDSALYLCASSLTGAYEQYFGPGTRLTVT.

CDR3 residues: CASSGLLEETQYF. The CDR3 coding sequence is TGTGCCAGCAGCGGGTTACTAGAAGAGACCCAGTACTTC. The chain recombines TRBV7-9 with TRBJ2-5; D perhaps matches TRBD2 (5 bases). The length of the CDR3 is 13 residues. CDR1 SEHNR and CDR2 FQNEAQ come from the germline V gene (reference sequence). The ends were cut back, 5 bases at V and 3 bases at J, with 10 bases in the middle. Together with reference TRBV7-9 and TRBJ2-5, the CDR3 gives the full variable domain: DTGVSQNPRHKITKRGQNVTFRCDPISEHNRLYWYRQTLGQGPEFLTYFQNEAQLEKSRLLSDRFSAERPKGSFSTLEIQRTEQGDSAMYLCASSGLLEETQYFGPGTRLLVL.

This clone was found once. CDR3 nucleotides: TGTGCCAGCAGCCATCGGACAGGGGCTTTTAATGAAAAACTGTTTTTT. Amino acids: CASSHRTGAFNEKLFF. The chain uses TRBV28 and TRBJ1-4; the match to TRBD1 covers 9 bases. This CDR3 has 16 residues. CDR1 is MDHEN and CDR2 is SYDVKM in the germline V gene. Trimming at V came to 6 bases and at J to 4 bases, leaving 9 bases not matched to a gene.

The J gene is TRBJ1-6, the V gene TRBV5-4, with 7 bases identical to TRBD1. The CDR3 runs 14 residues. Trimming took 4 bases from V and 5 from J; bases not matched to a gene: 3. Germline lookup yields CDR1 SGHNT and CDR2 YYREEE (reference sequence). The CDR3 loop is CASSPGTDNSPLHF. Written as DNA, the CDR3 is TGTGCCAGCAGCCCCGGGACAGATAATTCACCCCTCCACTTT.

The gene calls are TRBV28 and TRBJ2-7; 8 bases match TRBD1. V shed 7 bases, J shed 2 bases, and the junction held 7 bases outside the gene matches. The germline CDR1 and CDR2 sequences are MDHEN and SYDVKM. The CDR3 is made up of 14 amino acids. This CDR3 reads CASIMTGDAYEQYF. The CDR3 DNA reads TGTGCCAGCATCATGACAGGGGACGCCTACGAGCAGTACTTC.

This CDR3 is CASSETSGRAWGETQYF. The CDR3 DNA reads as TGTGCCAGCAGTGAGACTAGCGGGAGGGCTTGGGGAGAGACCCAGTACTTC. The chain links TRBV2 to TRBJ2-5; 14 bases line up with TRBD2. J was trimmed by 4 bases and V by 3 bases; bases with no gene match: 7. The CDR3 is 17 residues long. CDR1 SNHLY and CDR2 FYNNEI come from the germline V gene.

The chain uses TRBV11-2 and TRBJ2-2; D possibly corresponds to TRBD1 (6 bases). CDR1 SGHAT and CDR2 FQNNGV come from the germline V gene. V was clipped by 1 base and J by 0 bases, with 12 bases between them. The CDR3 is 17 amino acids. In DNA, the CDR3 is TGTGCCAGCAGCTTAGCAAGAGGACAGCCGAACACCGGGGAGCTGTTTTTT. Its protein product is CASSLARGQPNTGELFF.

The chain uses TRBV19 and TRBJ1-2; D is ambiguous. V was cut by 1 base and J by 5 bases, with 11 bases left in between. CDR1 is LNHDA, CDR2 SQIVND, per germline (reference sequence). There are 14 residues in the CDR3. The CDR3, as DNA: TGTGCCAGTAGTATAGCGTCTTCCGGGTATGGCTACACCTTC. Its protein product is CASSIASSGYGYTF.

This rearrangement joins TRBV19 to TRBJ2-7; D call uncertain. Germline V lookup: CDR1 LNHDA, CDR2 SQIVND (reference sequence). This CDR3 has 15 amino acids. V was pared by 6 bases and J by 0 bases, with 15 bases between. CDR3 nucleotides: TGTGCCAGTAGCGTCTTCGCGGCGAGCTCCTACGAGCAGTACTTC. It encodes CASSVFAASSYEQYF.

This chain joins TRBV27 and TRBJ1-2; unclear D gene. The CDR3 consists of 13 residues. CDR1 MNHEY and CDR2 SMNVEV come from the germline V gene (reference sequence). V was clipped by 5 bases and J by 2 bases, with 9 bases between them. The CDR3 spells CASSRGRNYGYTF. The CDR3 DNA sequence: TGTGCCAGCAGTCGCGGCAGGAACTATGGCTACACCTTC.

Only one count was recorded for this clone. The chain links TRBV9 to TRBJ2-3; no firm D call. This CDR3 region has 12 residues. Trimming cost V 4 bases and J 7 bases, with 10 bases left between them. Germline CDR1 and CDR2: SGDLS and YYNGEE. CDR3 bases: TGTGCCAGCAGCCCTACTTCGAATACGCAGTATTTT. Amino acid sequence: CASSPTSNTQYF.

The chain employs TRBV4-1 and TRBJ2-7; 10 nucleotides align to TRBD2. J lost 3 bases, V lost 1 base, and 3 bases had no gene match. This CDR3 region has 15 residues. The germline V gene has CDR1 MGHRA and CDR2 YSYEKL. CDR3 residues: CASSQATSGDYEQYF. The CDR3 DNA reads TGCGCCAGCAGCCAAGCTACTAGCGGGGACTACGAGCAGTACTTC.

The chain has TRBV9 and TRBJ2-3, with TRBD1 matching 7 bases. Germline CDR1 and CDR2: SGDLS and YYNGEE. The CDR3 is 16 residues long. V lost 0 bases to trimming and J lost 0 bases; unmatched junction nucleotides: 4. CDR3 bases: TGTGCCAGCAGCGTAGAGAAGACAGGGAGCACAGATACGCAGTATTTT. Its translation is CASSVEKTGSTDTQYF.

In its sample, this clone was seen once. The chain carries TRBV6-1 and TRBJ2-5; 7 nucleotides match TRBD2. V trimming: 0 bases; J trimming: 4 bases; junction bases outside the gene matches: 5. CDR3 length: 15 residues. Germline CDR1 and CDR2: MNHNS and SASEGT. CDR3 loop: CASSEAGGTGETQYF. The CDR3 DNA sequence: TGTGCCAGCAGTGAAGCGGGGGGGACTGGAGAGACCCAGTACTTC.

The chain carries TRBV28 and TRBJ2-3; no reliable D call. CDR1 is MDHEN, CDR2 SYDVKM, per germline. The CDR3 contains 12 residues. Trimming took 2 bases from V and 5 from J, leaving 5 bases between them. DNA of the CDR3: TGTGCCAGCAGTTTACCACTAGATACGCAGTATTTT. Residues: CASSLPLDTQYF.

This chain joins TRBV9 and TRBJ1-2; D might be TRBD1 (6 bases). V lost 3 bases and J 7 bases, leaving 16 bases between the germline ends. This CDR3 is built from 14 residues. Germline V gene data show CDR1 as SGDLS and CDR2 as YYNGEE. CDR3 amino acids: CASSGEAGARGYTF. The CDR3 region has the DNA TGTGCCAGCAGCGGGGAGGCGGGGGCGCGTGGCTACACCTTC.

V is TRBV7-9 and J is TRBJ2-3, with unresolved D. Germline CDR1 reads SEHNR; CDR2 reads FQNEAQ (reference sequence). Deletions cut 5 bases from V and 0 bases from J, with 9 bases between. This CDR3 is 14 amino acids long. The CDR3 spells CASSPTESTDTQYF. CDR3 DNA sequence: TGTGCCAGCAGCCCTACAGAGAGCACAGATACGCAGTATTTT.

V and J are TRBV14 and TRBJ2-1, with 10 bases aligning to TRBD2. The germline CDR1 and CDR2 sequences are SGHDN and FVKESK. V was clipped by 4 bases and J by 8 bases; unmatched bases: 5. The CDR3 contains 14 residues. The CDR3 region is CASSPSGSFDEQFF. The CDR3 DNA reads as TGTGCCAGCAGCCCTAGCGGGAGTTTCGATGAGCAGTTCTTC.

The chain employs TRBV7-9 and TRBJ2-7; the D gene could be TRBD1 or TRBD2 (5 bases each). V was pared by 3 bases and J by 2 bases, with 8 bases between. CDR1 and CDR2 (germline): SEHNR, FQNEAQ (reference sequence). This CDR3 region has 13 residues. This CDR3 is CASSFEGTYEQYF. Here the CDR3 DNA reads TGTGCCAGCAGCTTTGAGGGGACCTACGAGCAGTACTTC. Together with reference TRBV7-9 and TRBJ2-7, the CDR3 gives the full variable domain: DTGVSQNPRHKITKRGQNVTFRCDPISEHNRLYWYRQTLGQGPEFLTYFQNEAQLEKSRLLSDRFSAERPKGSFSTLEIQRTEQGDSAMYLCASSFEGTYEQYFGPGTRLTVT.